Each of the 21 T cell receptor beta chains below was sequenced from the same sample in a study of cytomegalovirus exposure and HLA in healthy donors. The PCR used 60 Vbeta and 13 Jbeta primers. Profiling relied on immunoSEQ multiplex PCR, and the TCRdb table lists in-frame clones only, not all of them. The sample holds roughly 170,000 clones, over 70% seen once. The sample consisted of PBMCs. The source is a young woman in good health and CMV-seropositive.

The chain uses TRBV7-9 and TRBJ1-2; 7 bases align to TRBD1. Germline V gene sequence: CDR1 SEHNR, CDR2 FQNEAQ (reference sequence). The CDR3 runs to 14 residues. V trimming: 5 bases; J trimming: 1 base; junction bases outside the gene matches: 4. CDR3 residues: CASSPSGGNYGYTF. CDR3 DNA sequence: TGTGCCAGCAGCCCGTCAGGGGGTAACTATGGCTACACCTTC.

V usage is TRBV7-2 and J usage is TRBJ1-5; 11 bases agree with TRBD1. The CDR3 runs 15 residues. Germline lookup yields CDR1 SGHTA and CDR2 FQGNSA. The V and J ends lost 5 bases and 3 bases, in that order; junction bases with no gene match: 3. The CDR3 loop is CASSQDRGHNQPQHF. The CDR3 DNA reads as TGTGCCAGCAGCCAGGACAGGGGGCACAATCAGCCCCAGCATTTT.

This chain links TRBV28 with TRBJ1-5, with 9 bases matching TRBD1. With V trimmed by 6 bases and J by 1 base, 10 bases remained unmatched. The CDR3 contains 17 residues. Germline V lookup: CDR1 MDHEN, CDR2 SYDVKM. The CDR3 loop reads CASRGTGRRKSNQPQHF. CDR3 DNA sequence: TGTGCCAGCAGGGGGACAGGGCGGCGGAAGAGCAATCAGCCCCAGCATTTT.

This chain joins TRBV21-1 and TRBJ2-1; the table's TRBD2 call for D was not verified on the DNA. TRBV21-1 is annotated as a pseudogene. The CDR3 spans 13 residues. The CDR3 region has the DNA TGTGCCAGCAGTCCTCCTATAGCGGGAGGGCCGTTCTTC. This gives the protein CASSPPIAGGPFF.

The CDR3 DNA is TGTGCCAGCCTTTCTCGCAGGGGGCCTAAATCCTATGGCTACACCTTC. It is translated as CASLSRRGPKSYGYTF. J is TRBJ1-2 and V is TRBV21-1; TRBD1 is the table's D call and was not checked against the DNA. TRBV21-1 is assigned pseudogene status. The CDR3 spans 16 residues.

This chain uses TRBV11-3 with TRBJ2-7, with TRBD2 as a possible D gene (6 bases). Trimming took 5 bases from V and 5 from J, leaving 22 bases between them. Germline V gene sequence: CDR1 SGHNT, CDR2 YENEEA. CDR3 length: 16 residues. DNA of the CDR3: TGTGCCAGCAGCCCCGGTTGGACCGGGAGTTTCAACGAGCAGTACTTC. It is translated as CASSPGWTGSFNEQYF.

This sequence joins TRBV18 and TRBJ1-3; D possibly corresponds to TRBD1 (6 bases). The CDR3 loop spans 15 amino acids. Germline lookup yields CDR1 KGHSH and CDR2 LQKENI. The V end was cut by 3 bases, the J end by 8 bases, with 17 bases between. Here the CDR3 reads CASSPPGTPRDTIYF. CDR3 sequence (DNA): TGTGCCAGCTCACCTCCCGGGACACCGAGGGACACCATATATTTT.

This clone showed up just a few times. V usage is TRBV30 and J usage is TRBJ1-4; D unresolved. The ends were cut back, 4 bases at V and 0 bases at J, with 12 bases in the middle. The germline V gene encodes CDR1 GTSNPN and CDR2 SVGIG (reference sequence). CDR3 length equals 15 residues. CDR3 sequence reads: CAWKAGSSTNEKLFF. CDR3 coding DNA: TGTGCCTGGAAGGCGGGGTCCTCAACTAATGAAAAACTGTTTTTT. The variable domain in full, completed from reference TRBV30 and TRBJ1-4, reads SQTIHQWPATLVQPVGSPLSLECTVEGTSNPNLYWYRQAAGRGLQLLFYSVGIGQISSEVPQNLSASRPQDRQFILSSKKLLLSDSGFYLCAWKAGSSTNEKLFFGSGTQLSVL.

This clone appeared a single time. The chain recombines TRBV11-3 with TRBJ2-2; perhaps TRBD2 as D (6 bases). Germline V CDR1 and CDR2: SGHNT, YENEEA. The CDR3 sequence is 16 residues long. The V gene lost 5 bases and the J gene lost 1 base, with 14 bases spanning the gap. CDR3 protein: CASSPPWRGNTGELFF. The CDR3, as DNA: TGTGCCAGCAGCCCACCCTGGCGGGGGAACACCGGGGAGCTGTTTTTT.

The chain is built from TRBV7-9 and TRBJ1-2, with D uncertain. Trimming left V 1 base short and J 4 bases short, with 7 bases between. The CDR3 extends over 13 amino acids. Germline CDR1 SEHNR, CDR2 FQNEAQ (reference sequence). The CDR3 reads CASSLDPVYGYTF. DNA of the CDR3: TGTGCCAGCAGCTTAGACCCAGTCTATGGCTACACCTTC.

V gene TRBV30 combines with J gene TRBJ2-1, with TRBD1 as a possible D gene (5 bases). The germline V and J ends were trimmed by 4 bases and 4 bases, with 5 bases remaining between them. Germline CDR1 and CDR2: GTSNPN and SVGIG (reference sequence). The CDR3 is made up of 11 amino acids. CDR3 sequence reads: CAWKGYNEQFF. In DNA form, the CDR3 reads TGTGCCTGGAAGGGGTACAATGAGCAGTTCTTC.

CDR3 region: CAITGTANTEAFF. Written as DNA, the CDR3 is TGTGCCATTACCGGGACAGCGAACACTGAAGCTTTCTTT. The rearrangement uses TRBV10-3 and TRBJ1-1, with 7 bases identical to TRBD1. CDR3 length: 13 amino acids. Germline CDR1 is ENHRY and CDR2 is SYGVKD. Trimming cost V 9 bases and J 1 base; bases outside gene matches: 5.

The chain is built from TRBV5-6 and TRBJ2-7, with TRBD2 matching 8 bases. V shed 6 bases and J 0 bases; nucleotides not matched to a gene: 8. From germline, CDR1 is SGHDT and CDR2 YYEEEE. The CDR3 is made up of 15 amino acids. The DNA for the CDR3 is TGTGCCAGCACCGAGACGGGAGGGAACTCCTACGAGCAGTACTTC. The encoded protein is CASTETGGNSYEQYF.

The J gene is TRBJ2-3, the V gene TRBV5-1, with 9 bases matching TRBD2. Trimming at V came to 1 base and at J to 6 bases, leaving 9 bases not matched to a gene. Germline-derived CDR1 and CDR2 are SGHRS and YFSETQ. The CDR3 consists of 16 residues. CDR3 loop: CASSLLGREGRDTQYF. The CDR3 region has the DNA TGCGCCAGCAGCTTGCTCGGGCGGGAGGGACGGGATACGCAGTATTTT.

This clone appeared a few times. CDR3 region: CAIRPGTSGAAGELFF. The CDR3 region has the DNA TGTGCCATCAGGCCGGGGACTAGCGGGGCTGCCGGGGAGCTGTTTTTT. The chain employs TRBV10-3 and TRBJ2-2; 13 bases line up with TRBD2. Germline lookup yields CDR1 ENHRY and CDR2 SYGVKD. The CDR3 spans 16 residues. V trimming: 6 bases; J trimming: 6 bases; junction bases outside the gene matches: 7.

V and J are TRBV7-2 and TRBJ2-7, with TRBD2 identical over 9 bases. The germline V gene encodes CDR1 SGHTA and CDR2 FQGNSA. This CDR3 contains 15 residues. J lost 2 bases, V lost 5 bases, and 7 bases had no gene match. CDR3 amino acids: CASSRGTSRTYEQYF. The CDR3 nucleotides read TGTGCCAGCAGCCGCGGGACTAGCAGAACCTACGAGCAGTACTTC.

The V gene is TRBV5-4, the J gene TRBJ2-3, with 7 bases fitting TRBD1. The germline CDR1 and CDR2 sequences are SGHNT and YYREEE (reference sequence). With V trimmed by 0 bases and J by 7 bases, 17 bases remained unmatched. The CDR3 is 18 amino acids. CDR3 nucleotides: TGTGCCAGCAGCTTGGACAGGGGACCCCTGGGGTTGGTGAATACGCAGTATTTT. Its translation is CASSLDRGPLGLVNTQYF.

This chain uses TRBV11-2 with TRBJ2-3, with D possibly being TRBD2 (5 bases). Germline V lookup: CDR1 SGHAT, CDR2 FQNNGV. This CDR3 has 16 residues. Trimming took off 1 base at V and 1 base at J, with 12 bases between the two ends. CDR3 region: CASSLGTDGGTDTQYF. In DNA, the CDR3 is TGTGCCAGCAGCTTAGGGACGGACGGGGGCACAGATACGCAGTATTTT.

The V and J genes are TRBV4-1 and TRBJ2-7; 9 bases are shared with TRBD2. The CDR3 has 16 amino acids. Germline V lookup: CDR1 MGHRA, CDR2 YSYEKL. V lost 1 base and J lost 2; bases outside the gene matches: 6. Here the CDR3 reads CASSQVETSGAYEQYF. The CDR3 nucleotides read TGCGCCAGCAGCCAAGTCGAGACTAGCGGAGCCTACGAGCAGTACTTC.

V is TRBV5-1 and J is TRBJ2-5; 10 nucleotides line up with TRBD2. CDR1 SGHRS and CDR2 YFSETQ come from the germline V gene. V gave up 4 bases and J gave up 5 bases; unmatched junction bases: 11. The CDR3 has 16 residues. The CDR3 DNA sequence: TGCGCCAGCAGCCCTTTACTAGCGGGAAGGAAGGAGACCCAGTACTTC. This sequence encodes CASSPLLAGRKETQYF.

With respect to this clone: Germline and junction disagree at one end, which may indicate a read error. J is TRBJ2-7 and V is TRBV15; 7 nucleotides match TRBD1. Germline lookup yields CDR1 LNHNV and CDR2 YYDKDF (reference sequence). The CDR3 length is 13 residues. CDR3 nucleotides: TGTGCCACCAGCGGAGACAGGGCCTACGAGCAGTACTTC. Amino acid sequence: CATSGDRAYEQYF.